This T cell receptor beta chain was profiled in a study of T cell repertoires in cytomegalovirus infection (dated 2019 in TCRdb). About the full investigation: Donor HLA type was relevant to the analysis, as public TCR beta signatures indicated carriage of CMV infection together with the matching HLA type. Here is what the overall study found, with its caveats: Cumulative frequency of public TCR beta family members discriminated carriers of CMV infection plus the relevant HLA type in this cohort and an independent 352-donor cohort. The ex vivo response was dominated by HLA-C-restricted CMV-specific TCR beta clonotypes, which also provided the single most frequent clonotype in two of eight donors.

Sequenced on an Illumina HiSeq 1500. Using fastp at Q25 and MiXCR, TCRdb reprocessed the public reads and kept productive beta chains. Rows are unified per CDR3 protein, each entry keeping the most common DNA and genes. The table for this sample lists over 300,000 distinct CDR3 sequences; 8% to 9.5% of them were counted only once. About 4.5% of the sample is taken by the ten largest. From the cysteine up to the phenylalanine, the CDR3 has a length of 14 residues. The DNA shown is the 42-base CDR3, in frame from base 1. According to the germline V gene, CDR1 reads MGHRA and CDR2 reads YSYEKL. Germline trimming: 1 base from V, 3 bases from J; junction bases outside gene matches: 0. Turning to this clonotype: Its antigen remains unidentified. Per-base quality was not reported, and no clone a single base away is much larger than it.

The rearranged segments are TRBV4-1 and TRBJ2-1; TRBD1 agrees with 7 junctional bases. Material: PBMCs. This clonotype was obtained from a human donor in good health (CMV status not recorded). Some clones in this sample may be carry-over from other donors' samples. The sequence in DNA is TGCGCCAGCAGCCAAGGGACAGGCTACAATGAGCAGTTCTTC. Translated, it reads CASSQGTGYNEQFF.